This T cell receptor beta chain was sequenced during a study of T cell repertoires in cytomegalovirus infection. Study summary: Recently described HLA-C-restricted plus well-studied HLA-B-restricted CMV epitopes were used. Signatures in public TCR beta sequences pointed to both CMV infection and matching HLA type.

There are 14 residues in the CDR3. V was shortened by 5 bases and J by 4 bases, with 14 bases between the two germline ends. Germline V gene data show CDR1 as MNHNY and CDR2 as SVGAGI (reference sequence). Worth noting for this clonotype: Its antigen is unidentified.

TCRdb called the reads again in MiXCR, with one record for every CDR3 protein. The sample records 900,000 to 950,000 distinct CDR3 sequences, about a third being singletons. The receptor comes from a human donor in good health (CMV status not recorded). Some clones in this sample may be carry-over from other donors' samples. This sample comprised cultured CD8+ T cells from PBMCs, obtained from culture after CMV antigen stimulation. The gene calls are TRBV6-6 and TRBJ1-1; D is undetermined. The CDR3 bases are TGTGCCAGCAGTCAAGTCTACAGCGGCACTGAAGCTTTCTTT. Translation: CASSQVYSGTEAFF.